These 5 T cell receptor beta chains were sequenced from one sample in a study of blood T cells in healthy people across ages. Combining a sample-barcoded 5' primer with a J-beta primer mix, a second PCR ran for roughly 7 to 11 cycles. In TCRdb, the 5' RACE reads were re-called with MiXCR into one record per CDR3 protein. The sample includes hundreds of thousands of distinct CDR3 sequences, roughly 26% seen only once; the top ten take about 18%. The sequenced sample was blood. The receptors were gathered from an elderly woman in good health.

Comments on this clonotype: Likely a read error: the CDR3 ends without its conserved phenylalanine or tryptophan. The chain joins TRBV6-1 to TRBJ2-6; 11 nucleotides match TRBD1. CDR1 and CDR2 from the germline V gene are MNHNS and SASEGT. Unmatched junction bases numbered 7, after V lost 6 bases and J lost 0 bases. The CDR3 sequence is 18 residues long. CDR3 DNA sequence: TGTGCCAGCAGCTCGATCGGGACAGGGGGCTCTGGGGCCAACGTCCTGACTTCC. This codes for CASSSIGTGGSGANVLTS.

In this sample, this clonotype turned up many times. The CDR3 region is CASSYQAPSTDTQYF. CDR3 in DNA: TGTGCCAGCAGTTACCAGGCACCTAGCACAGATACGCAGTATTTT. The rearrangement links TRBV6-6 to TRBJ2-3; D remains ambiguous. Per the germline V gene, CDR1 is MNHNY and CDR2 is SVGAGI (reference sequence). V lost 2 bases and J lost 0, with 9 bases in between. The length of the CDR3 is 15 residues.

There are many counts of this clonotype. The chain has TRBV11-2 and TRBJ2-1; 7 bases agree with TRBD1. J was trimmed by 7 bases and V by 5 bases; bases with no gene match: 11. Per the germline V gene, CDR1 is SGHAT and CDR2 is FQNNGV. The CDR3 sequence is 15 residues long. The DNA of the CDR3 is TGTGCCAGCAGCAAAGACAGGGTTCTCTGGAATGAGCAGTTCTTC. This sequence encodes CASSKDRVLWNEQFF.

This clonotype was found many times. The chain uses TRBV12-3 or TRBV12-4 and TRBJ1-5, with 7 bases lining up with TRBD1. Trimming took 7 bases from V and 4 from J; bases not matched to a gene: 10. The CDR3 length is 15 residues. CDR3 DNA sequence: TGTGCCAGCATCCCCTCGGGACAGCTAAATCAGCCCCAGCATTTT. Protein product: CASIPSGQLNQPQHF.

V usage is TRBV20-1 and J usage is TRBJ2-5; 7 bases map to TRBD2. The trim removed 6 bases at V and 2 bases at J, leaving 15 bases unmatched. From germline, CDR1 is DFQATT and CDR2 SNEGSKA (reference sequence). The CDR3 has 16 residues. The CDR3 DNA follows: TGCAGTGCAGACGCTAATGGACTAGGTCCACAAGAGACCCAGTACTTC. It specifies CSADANGLGPQETQYF.